Described below is a single T cell receptor (beta chain) sequence and its context. The antigen is undetermined. The entry originates in a study of cytomegalovirus exposure and HLA in healthy donors. The PCR had 60 Vbeta and 13 Jbeta primers. In the authors' workflow: There were around 80 million unique TCR beta chains by a later count, and around 10 million of them were shared. Clones were read by immunoSEQ multiplex PCR, and TCRdb kept only the in-frame ones, dropping some. That table gives V, J and clone size, and the DNA gave D and trimming. Of some 170,000 clones in the sample, 9.5% were seen once. Whole-study findings and limits: Some V segments, TRBV6-2 and TRBV6-3 among them, were indistinguishable and were therefore excluded. Reports state that TCR beta sequences accurately predicted most subjects' HLA-A and HLA-B alleles. The majority of CMV-associated TCR beta chains were reported as apparently HLA-restricted in a later analysis.

The CDR3 loop spans 14 amino acids. Germline V gives CDR1 MGHDK, CDR2 SYGVNS. The ends were cut back, 2 bases at V and 5 bases at J, with 12 bases in the middle. The chain uses TRBV25-1 and TRBJ2-5; possible D gene TRBD2, 6 bases. The TCR was taken from a woman between 25 and 40 years old in good health and CMV-seropositive. Input material: PBMCs. CDR3 residues: CASSEELASETQYF. In nucleotides, the CDR3 is TGTGCCAGCAGTGAAGAGCTAGCGTCGGAGACCCAGTACTTC.